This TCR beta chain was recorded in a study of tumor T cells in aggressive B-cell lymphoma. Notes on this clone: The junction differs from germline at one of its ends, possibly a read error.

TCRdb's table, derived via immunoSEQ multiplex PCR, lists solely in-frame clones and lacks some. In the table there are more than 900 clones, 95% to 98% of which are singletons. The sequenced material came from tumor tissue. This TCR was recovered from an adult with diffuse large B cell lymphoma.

The CDR3 nucleotides read TGCAGCGTTAAGGGAGGGGCCAACGTCCTAACTTTC. Protein sequence: CSVKGGANVLTF. The genes are TRBV29-1 and TRBJ2-6; TRBD2 matches 7 bases. The CDR3 has 12 residues. CDR1 and CDR2 (germline): SQVTM, ANQGSEA.